This T cell receptor (beta chain) was captured by sequencing in a study of blood T cells in healthy people across ages. A second roughly 6 to 12 cycle PCR used barcoded and J-beta primers. Sequencing recovered at least 2.5 million CDR3-containing paired-end reads from each sample. TCRdb re-called the 5' RACE reads through MiXCR, storing one row per CDR3 protein. This sample carries about 620,000 distinct CDR3 sequences, approximately 52% of them seen once, and the ten largest clones take less than 15%. In germline, CDR1 is DFQATT, CDR2 SNEGSKA (reference sequence). V was cut by 3 bases and J by 3 bases, with 11 bases left in between. The CDR3 has 13 amino acids. This clonotype was picked up many times.

The sequence was collected from an elderly woman in good health. Sequencing input: blood. V gene TRBV20-1 combines with J gene TRBJ2-5, with unresolved D. CDR3 DNA sequence: TGCAGTGCTAGCGCGGCAGCTAAAGAGACCCAGTACTTC. It codes for CSASAAAKETQYF.